In its sample, the clone carrying this T cell receptor beta chain was seen a few times. No antigen is known for it. Data came from immunoSEQ multiplex PCR; TCRdb stores just in-frame clones and leaves some out. The sample has roughly 300,000 clones, roughly 76% seen once; the top ten hold about 5.7%. The data were taken from a study of cytotoxic CD8 clonotypes in ibrutinib-treated CLL. Broader study findings: The clonality rise at ibrutinib response reflected private clonotype expansion.

The sequence came from a human donor with chronic lymphocytic leukemia. This sample comprised PBMCs, obtained at disease progression, from a patient treated with ibrutinib.

The CDR3 loop is CASSVWGGGETQYF. CDR3 sequence (DNA): TGTGCCAGTAGTGTGTGGGGCGGGGGAGAGACCCAGTACTTC. This chain joins TRBV19 and TRBJ2-5; 7 bases are a match to TRBD2. The CDR3 is 14 residues long. Germline V gene lookup returns CDR1 LNHDA and CDR2 SQIVND (reference sequence). Trimming took 5 bases from V and 4 from J; bases not matched to a gene: 7.